This T cell receptor beta chain originates from a study of T cell responses to AZD1222 COVID-19 vaccine. Broader study findings: Clonal diversity was possibly underestimated, and white British individuals and females predominated among donors. A rise in Spike-specific TCR breadth and depth followed two AZD1222 doses.

Trimming pared 4 bases from V and 1 base from J, leaving 10 bases between. This CDR3 spans 15 amino acids. Germline V gives CDR1 SGHAT, CDR2 FQNNGV. The data were produced by immunoSEQ multiplex PCR, yet TCRdb's version contains in-frame clones alone and is incomplete. The sample carries under 200,000 clones, around 94% recorded once. Concerning this clone itself: Its matching antigen is unknown.

The TCR was taken from an adult in good health. The chain links TRBV11-2 to TRBJ2-2; TRBD2 is a possible D gene (5 bases). The sequences come from peripheral blood, collected on day 0 of AZD1222 vaccination. CDR3 DNA: TGTGCCAGCAGCTCTCTCCGGGAGAACACCGGGGAGCTGTTTTTT. Translation gives CASSSLRENTGELFF.